The present TCR beta chain was sequenced within a study of blood T cell repertoires in COVID-19. Study context: COVID-19 samples collected from the United States, Italy and Spain covered acute and convalescent phases. T cells, B-cell-depleted T cells, or PBMCs supplied cDNA or gDNA.

Germline-derived CDR1 and CDR2 are SNHLY and FYNNEI. With 7 bases clipped from V and 2 bases from J, the junction kept 13 bases outside the gene matches. The CDR3 is 17 amino acids. As originally analysed: Reference gene primer amplification gave nucleated cell count estimates. The method was immunoSEQ multiplex PCR; TCRdb's version includes in-frame clones alone and lacks a portion of them. V, J and clone size are taken as reported in that table, and D and trimming were inferred from the DNA itself. The table has some 96,000 clones, about 80% seen once. The sequence came from a woman in her seventies with acute or convalescent COVID-19. Material for sequencing was peripheral blood. The chain links TRBV2 to TRBJ2-4, with TRBD2 matching 8 bases. CDR3 coding DNA: TGTGCCAGCACCGTACCCGGGGGGGGGACACCCAAAAACATTCAGTACTTC. This gives the protein CASTVPGGGTPKNIQYF. The complete variable domain, with remaining parts taken from reference TRBV2 and TRBJ2-4, reads EPEVTQTPSHQVTQMGQEVILRCVPISNHLYFYWYRQILGQKVEFLVSFYNNEISEKSEIFDDQFSVERPDGSNFTLKIRSTKLEDSAMYFCASTVPGGGTPKNIQYFGAGTRLSVL.